The clone carrying this T cell receptor beta chain was detected many times. The antigen is unknown. This entry is derived from a study of Graves' ophthalmopathy and Graves' hyperthyroidism. Turning to the study itself: Untreated patients at initial diagnosis provided peripheral blood. Overall study findings and caveats: The majority of expanded thyroid clonotypes above 0.001 frequency also occurred in blood. A 13-signature model separated ophthalmopathy from stable hyperthyroidism, reaching roughly 85% sensitivity and around 81% specificity cross-validated.

Amplification of the TCR beta CDR3 regions used RNA transcripts (as template). An opening RT-PCR round employed HTBI primers and preceded a second-round multiplex PCR. In TCRdb, the multiplex PCR reads were re-called with MiXCR into one record per CDR3 protein. The repertoire holds roughly 380,000 distinct CDR3 sequences, 15% seen once, with roughly 7% in the top ten. Germline-derived CDR1 and CDR2 are MNHEY and SMNVEV (reference sequence). Trimming took 8 bases from V and 7 from J; bases not matched to a gene: 11. The CDR3 is 13 residues long. The V and J genes are TRBV27 and TRBJ2-7; 7 bases match TRBD1. This clonotype was obtained from a woman aged 18-30 years with stable Graves' hyperthyroidism. Sequenced sample: peripheral blood. CDR3 sequence reads: CASGKPGGREQYF. The CDR3 bases are TGTGCCAGCGGGAAGCCAGGGGGTCGGGAGCAGTACTTC.